This paragraph reports one T cell receptor beta chain. Its cognate antigen is unknown. The CDR3 totals 15 residues. With 1 base removed from V and 7 bases from J, the gap between germline ends came to 14 bases. Germline values: CDR1 MGHRA, CDR2 YSYEKL. This specimen comes from a study of cytomegalovirus exposure and HLA in healthy donors. Overall study results and limits: Most TCR sequences showed up rarely, but some public TCRs showed up in many donors.

The PCR contained 60 Vbeta and 13 Jbeta primers. Clones were read by immunoSEQ multiplex PCR, and TCRdb kept only the in-frame ones, dropping some. Of about 170,000 clones in the sample, under 75% were seen once. The chain has TRBV4-1 and TRBJ1-5; D perhaps matches TRBD1 (5 bases). Sequencing used PBMCs. The sequence was collected from a man aged 35-49 years in good health and CMV-seropositive. The CDR3 protein is CASSQVSRAAQPQHF. The DNA of the CDR3 is TGCGCCAGCAGCCAAGTAAGCAGGGCGGCCCAGCCCCAGCATTTT.